The 22 T cell receptor beta chains reported below all come from one sample, sequenced in a study of cytomegalovirus exposure and HLA in healthy donors. With 60 Vbeta and 13 Jbeta primers, the PCR was carried out. Data came from immunoSEQ multiplex PCR; TCRdb stores just in-frame clones and leaves some out. The sample shows under 150,000 clones, 60% to 80% of them seen only once. Sample: PBMCs. These receptors came from a male donor in good health and CMV-seronegative.

This sequence joins TRBV6-5 and TRBJ2-3; D is perhaps TRBD2 (6 bases). CDR3 length equals 14 residues. With 2 bases removed from V and 2 bases from J, the gap between germline ends came to 8 bases. CDR1 and CDR2 from the germline V gene are MNHEY and SVGAGI. CDR3 sequence (DNA): TGTGCCAGCAGTTACGCGGGGCCCACAGATACGCAGTATTTT. Encoded protein: CASSYAGPTDTQYF.

This clone was seen just once. The V and J genes are TRBV5-6 and TRBJ2-2; TRBD2 agrees at 8 bases. Germline values: CDR1 SGHDT, CDR2 YYEEEE. The CDR3 spans 19 residues. Germline trimming cut 0 bases from V and 1 base from J; bases unmatched to any gene: 11. The CDR3 sequence is CASSLGAGVVSLNTGELFF. The CDR3 DNA sequence: TGTGCCAGCAGCTTGGGAGCGGGGGTGGTCTCTTTGAACACCGGGGAGCTGTTTTTT.

The chain links TRBV9 to TRBJ2-1, with TRBD1 matching 9 bases. V trimming: 0 bases; J trimming: 9 bases; junction bases outside the gene matches: 10. Germline V gene data show CDR1 as SGDLS and CDR2 as YYNGEE. CDR3 length: 16 amino acids. CDR3 coding DNA: TGTGCCAGCAGCGTAGGGGGTGTAGACAGGGGGAGTGAGCAGTTCTTC. This sequence encodes CASSVGGVDRGSEQFF.

The chain uses TRBV7-8 and TRBJ2-7, with D possibly TRBD1 on 5 matching bases. Looked up from germline, CDR1 is SGHVS and CDR2 is FQNEAQ. The CDR3 is 13 amino acids. With 2 bases removed from V and 9 bases from J, the gap between germline ends came to 14 bases. This chain's CDR3 is CASSLNQEQVQYF. The CDR3 DNA is TGTGCCAGCAGCTTAAATCAGGAACAGGTGCAGTACTTC.

The CDR3 loop reads CASRDWWRGQGGTYEQYF. The CDR3 bases are TGTGCCAGCAGGGATTGGTGGAGGGGACAGGGCGGAACCTACGAGCAGTACTTC. The V call is TRBV6-7, the J call TRBJ2-7, with 9 bases that match TRBD1. TRBV6-7 is marked as an open reading frame, function uncertain. V shed 6 bases, J shed 2 bases, and the junction held 17 bases outside the gene matches. CDR3 length: 18 residues.

This clone was observed a few times. The rearrangement joins TRBV11-3 to TRBJ2-3; D might be TRBD2 (5 bases). Trimming cost V 3 bases and J 1 base, with 17 bases left between them. Per the germline V gene, CDR1 is SGHNT and CDR2 is YENEEA. The CDR3 is made up of 17 amino acids. The chain's CDR3 is CASSFNFPGFGTDTQYF. For the CDR3, the DNA is TGTGCCAGCAGCTTTAACTTTCCGGGGTTTGGCACAGATACGCAGTATTTT.

This clone was seen only once. This specimen includes other DNA sequences encoding the same CDR3. The V and J genes are TRBV19 and TRBJ1-2, with TRBD1 identical over 10 bases. This CDR3 spans 14 amino acids. Germline V CDR1 and CDR2: LNHDA, SQIVND (reference sequence). V gave up 5 bases and J gave up 5 bases; unmatched junction bases: 5. The CDR3 DNA reads TGTGCCAGTAGTTGGACAGGGGGTAATTATGGCTACACCTTC. It specifies CASSWTGGNYGYTF.

The genes are TRBV28 and TRBJ2-2, with TRBD1 identical over 11 bases. The V gene end was trimmed by 11 bases and the J gene end by 5 bases; junction bases not matched to a gene: 13. Looked up from germline, CDR1 is MDHEN and CDR2 is SYDVKM. CDR3 length: 16 amino acids. The CDR3 DNA follows: TGTGCCCACAAAGCCCCGGGACAGGGGGTAACCGGGGAGCTGTTTTTT. It yields the protein CAHKAPGQGVTGELFF. Drawing the rest from reference TRBV28 and TRBJ2-2, the complete variable domain is DVKVTQSSRYLVKRTGEKVFLECVQDMDHENMFWYRQDPGLGLRLIYFSYDVKMKEKGDIPEGYSVSREKKERFSLILESASTNQTSMYLCAHKAPGQGVTGELFFGEGSRLTVL.

The chain combines TRBV5-1 with TRBJ1-1; 11 bases align to TRBD1. There are 15 residues in the CDR3. From germline, CDR1 is SGHRS and CDR2 YFSETQ. V dropped 4 bases and J dropped 4; count of bases not matched to a gene: 6. This chain's CDR3 is CASSQGQGAGTEAFF. For the CDR3, the DNA is TGCGCCAGCAGCCAAGGACAGGGGGCGGGCACTGAAGCTTTCTTT.

This chain links TRBV29-1 with TRBJ2-1; 10 positions match TRBD2. The junction had 10 bases not matched to a gene; V was cut back by 2 bases and J by 6 bases. Germline V gene sequence: CDR1 SQVTM, CDR2 ANQGSEA. This CDR3 contains 16 residues. The CDR3 is CSVEWIRTSGSNEQFF. Written as DNA, the CDR3 is TGCAGCGTTGAATGGATAAGGACTAGCGGAAGCAATGAGCAGTTCTTC.

This rearrangement joins TRBV2 to TRBJ1-2, with TRBD1 matching over 10 bases. CDR1 is SNHLY, CDR2 FYNNEI, per germline. J was trimmed by 7 bases and V by 8 bases; bases with no gene match: 7. The CDR3 spans 13 residues. Written as DNA, the CDR3 is TGTGCCAGCTACTGGGACAGGGGTAGTGGCTACACCTTC. Translated, it gives CASYWDRGSGYTF.

This clone occurred once. The CDR3 DNA reads TGTGCCAGTAGTATTCAAGGCAGGGACGAGCAGTACTTC. This gives the protein CASSIQGRDEQYF. This chain joins TRBV19 and TRBJ2-7; perhaps TRBD1 as D (5 bases). V lost 3 bases and J lost 5, with 11 bases in between. CDR1 is LNHDA, CDR2 SQIVND, per germline (reference sequence). The CDR3 runs 13 residues. Together with reference TRBV19 and TRBJ2-7, the CDR3 gives the full variable domain: DGGITQSPKYLFRKEGQNVTLSCEQNLNHDAMYWYRQDPGQGLRLIYYSQIVNDFQKGDIAEGYSVSREKKESFPLTVTSAQKNPTAFYLCASSIQGRDEQYFGPGTRLTVT.

A few counts support this clone. This chain links TRBV5-1 with TRBJ1-3; the D is unclear. V lost 4 bases and J 0 bases, leaving 8 bases between the germline ends. Per germline, CDR1 SGHRS and CDR2 YFSETQ. This CDR3 has 14 amino acids. CDR3: CASSPEGSGNTIYF. CDR3 nucleotides: TGCGCCAGCAGCCCGGAGGGCTCTGGAAACACCATATATTTT.

V and J are TRBV5-6 and TRBJ2-1; 8 bases align to TRBD2. The V segment lost 0 bases and the J segment 8 bases; nucleotides outside the gene matches: 10. CDR3 length: 16 residues. Germline CDR1 is SGHDT and CDR2 is YYEEEE. The CDR3 sequence is CASSLDGTSFIYEQFF. The CDR3 bases are TGTGCCAGCAGCTTGGACGGGACTAGTTTTATATATGAGCAGTTCTTC.

V is TRBV2 and J is TRBJ1-4; D perhaps matches TRBD1 (6 bases). Between the trimmed V and J ends, which lost 8 bases and 8 bases, there was a span of 18 bases. CDR1 is SNHLY, CDR2 FYNNEI, per germline. The CDR3 extends over 14 amino acids. The CDR3 sequence is CASGGRDLREKLFF. CDR3 DNA sequence: TGTGCCAGCGGGGGCAGGGATCTAAGGGAAAAACTGTTTTTT. Looking up the rest from reference TRBV2 and TRBJ1-4 gives the full variable domain: EPEVTQTPSHQVTQMGQEVILRCVPISNHLYFYWYRQILGQKVEFLVSFYNNEISEKSEIFDDQFSVERPDGSNFTLKIRSTKLEDSAMYFCASGGRDLREKLFFGSGTQLSVL.

The chain joins TRBV13 to TRBJ2-3; the match to TRBD2 covers 7 bases. This CDR3 has 13 residues. Unmatched junction bases numbered 6, after V lost 5 bases and J lost 7 bases. Germline CDR1 and CDR2: PRHDT and FYEKMQ (reference sequence). The DNA for the CDR3 is TGTGCCAGCAGCCATACGGGACTAAATACGCAGTATTTT. It encodes CASSHTGLNTQYF.

The genes are TRBV4-1 and TRBJ2-5; a possible D gene is TRBD1 (6 bases). Trimming removed 3 bases at V and 0 bases at J, with 11 bases between. The CDR3 covers 15 residues. CDR1 is MGHRA, CDR2 YSYEKL, per germline. CDR3 sequence (DNA): TGCGCCAGCAGCCAGGTCGACAGGTACCAAGAGACCCAGTACTTC. It specifies CASSQVDRYQETQYF.

This chain links TRBV30 with TRBJ1-2, with a possible D match to TRBD1 (5 bases). Trimming took off 1 base at V and 8 bases at J, with 20 bases between the two ends. There are 15 residues in the CDR3. Looked up from germline, CDR1 is GTSNPN and CDR2 is SVGIG (reference sequence). The CDR3 DNA is TGTGCCTGGAGTGCCTACCCAATCCGGGGGAAGGGCTACACCTTC. This gives the protein CAWSAYPIRGKGYTF.

The chain combines TRBV5-1 with TRBJ2-2; D is unclear. V dropped 0 bases and J dropped 4 bases, with 7 bases sitting between them. Germline-derived CDR1 and CDR2 are SGHRS and YFSETQ. The CDR3 has 14 residues. The CDR3 bases are TGCGCCAGCAGCTTGGCCGAACTCACCGGGGAGCTGTTTTTT. The encoded protein is CASSLAELTGELFF.

There are a few counts of this clone. The gene calls are TRBV27 and TRBJ2-1; 10 nucleotides align to TRBD1. The CDR3 covers 16 residues. Losses at the gene ends were 8 bases for V and 1 base for J; bases not matched to a gene: 8. The V gene's germline CDR1 is MNHEY and CDR2 SMNVEV (reference sequence). The CDR3 nucleotides are TGTGCCAGCGGGGGGGACAGGGGTTTATCCTACAATGAGCAGTTCTTC. Translating gives CASGGDRGLSYNEQFF.

The chain recombines TRBV6-1 with TRBJ2-3; the D gene is possibly TRBD2 (6 bases). The ends were cut back, 8 bases at V and 7 bases at J, with 19 bases in the middle. The germline V gene encodes CDR1 MNHNS and CDR2 SASEGT. CDR3 size: 14 residues. In nucleotides, the CDR3 is TGTGCCAGCCACCGCGGGGTGGAGGCTTATACGCAGTATTTT. It yields the protein CASHRGVEAYTQYF.

The V call is TRBV28, the J call TRBJ1-2; a possible D gene is TRBD1 (6 bases). Trimming removed 1 base from V and 2 bases from J, with 14 bases in between. In germline, CDR1 is MDHEN, CDR2 SYDVKM. The CDR3 covers 16 residues. The CDR3: CASSLFSGEGNYGYTF. CDR3 bases: TGTGCCAGCAGTTTATTCTCAGGGGAGGGGAACTATGGCTACACCTTC.